This T cell receptor beta chain was recovered during a study of blood T cell repertoires in COVID-19. Original processing methods: From reference gene primer amplification, estimates of nucleated cell counts were derived. Measured with immunoSEQ multiplex PCR; TCRdb has only the in-frame clones, and not every one. That table is the source of V, J and clone size, and D and trimming were worked out from the DNA. The sample holds about 200,000 clones, approximately 90% seen once. The sample taken for sequencing was peripheral blood. This clonotype originated in a man aged 60 to 69 with COVID-19, enrolled during active disease.

CDR3 nucleotide sequence: TGTGCCAGCAGCTTAAACTGGCAGTGGGGGGGATACGAGCAGTACTTC. Translated, it gives CASSLNWQWGGYEQYF. The rearrangement uses TRBV7-2 and TRBJ2-7, with 7 bases that match TRBD2. Trimming took 2 bases from V and 4 from J; bases not matched to a gene: 11. CDR1 SGHTA and CDR2 FQGNSA come from the germline V gene. The length of the CDR3 is 16 residues.